These T cell receptor beta chains were read from a single sample in a study of molecular identifiers for immune sequencing clone quantification. TCRdb re-called the PCR reads with MiXCR, one entry per CDR3 protein. The sample shows about 640,000 distinct CDR3 sequences, just under 20% of them seen only once. Sequenced: naive CD8+ T cells from blood, with Jurkat cell RNA spiked in. Receptors were obtained from a human donor in good health. Some libraries in this study had Jurkat cell RNA spiked in. The CDR3 runs from the conserved cysteine through the conserved F or W. Each record gives: CDR3 protein, CDR3 DNA, D gene, V gene, clone size, J gene. A D gene is named only where the DNA matches it firmly. Some rows mark clone size as missing; the rest say once, few, many or name a class of expanded clone.

CASSPNRGLIETQYF | TGTGCCAGCAGCCCAAACAGGGGGCTGATAGAGACCCAGTACTTC | TRBD1 | TRBV7-2 | many | TRBJ2-5
CASSSGLAGTYTDTQYF | TGTGCCAGCAGCTCGGGACTAGCGGGGACTTACACAGATACGCAGTATTTT | TRBD2 | TRBV7-9 | many | TRBJ2-3
CASSTRTGSYEQYF | TGTGCCAGCAGCACAAGGACTGGCTCCTACGAGCAGTACTTC | NA | TRBV5-4 | NA | TRBJ2-7
CASSPDRGATDTQYF | TGTGCCAGCTCACCCGACAGGGGGGCAACAGATACGCAGTATTTT | TRBD1 | TRBV18 | NA | TRBJ2-3
CSAGSGPKQISYEQYF | TGCAGTGCTGGTAGCGGCCCAAAACAGATCTCCTACGAGCAGTACTTC | NA | TRBV20-1 | many | TRBJ2-7
CASSLDSRAQPQHF | TGTGCCAGCAGCTTAGATTCCAGGGCCCAGCCCCAGCATTTT | NA | TRBV7-9 | NA | TRBJ1-5
CASSWGLGNEQFF | TGTGCCAGCAGCTGGGGACTAGGCAATGAGCAGTTCTTC | TRBD2 | TRBV7-3 | few | TRBJ2-1
CASSQPAGGTYEQYF | TGTGCCAGCAGCCAGCCGGCAGGGGGAACCTACGAGCAGTACTTC | TRBD1 | TRBV3-1 | NA | TRBJ2-7
CASSLDLGRDTEAFF | TGCGCCAGCAGCTTGGATCTGGGAAGAGACACTGAAGCTTTCTTT | NA | TRBV5-1 | many | TRBJ1-1
CASSPHPEMNTGELFF | TGTGCCAGCAGCCCCCATCCTGAAATGAACACCGGGGAGCTGTTTTTT | NA | TRBV7-7 | many | TRBJ2-2
CSATQGENTEAFF | TGCAGTGCTACTCAGGGCGAGAACACTGAAGCTTTCTTT | NA | TRBV20-1 | few | TRBJ1-1
CASSQGGDANTGELFF | TGCGCCAGCAGCCAAGGGGGGGATGCGAACACCGGGGAGCTGTTTTTT | NA | TRBV4-1 | NA | TRBJ2-2
CASSYNRGRISNEQFF | TGTGCCAGCAGCTATAACAGGGGGCGCATCAGTAATGAGCAGTTCTTC | TRBD1 | TRBV7-9 | NA | TRBJ2-1
CASSLAMKDTQYF | TGTGCCAGCAGTTTAGCGATGAAAGATACGCAGTATTTT | NA | TRBV12-3/TRBV12-4 | NA | TRBJ2-3
CAGSLFRGVTDTQYF | TGTGCCGGCAGCTTGTTTAGGGGGGTCACAGATACGCAGTATTTT | NA | TRBV5-5 | NA | TRBJ2-3
CASSLTGGDEQFF | TGTGCCAGCAGCCTGACAGGGGGCGATGAGCAGTTCTTC | TRBD1 | TRBV11-1 | NA | TRBJ2-1
CSARDYAVTGELFF | TGCAGTGCTAGAGATTATGCGGTCACCGGGGAGCTGTTTTTT | NA | TRBV20-1 | many | TRBJ2-2
CASSYGTGVVTEAFF | TGTGCCAGCAGTTACGGAACGGGGGTAGTCACTGAAGCTTTCTTT | NA | TRBV6-5 | many | TRBJ1-1
CASRRGAGSNQPQHF | TGTGCCAGCCGGCGGGGGGCCGGGAGCAATCAGCCCCAGCATTTT | NA | TRBV2 | many | TRBJ1-5
CASSLYSGRTDTQYF | TGTGCCAGCAGTTTATATAGCGGGAGGACAGATACGCAGTATTTT | TRBD2 | TRBV27 | many | TRBJ2-3